This T cell receptor (beta chain) was identified in a study of sequential checkpoint blockade in melanoma. Whole-study context: 85 to 95 pretreatment tumor DNA samples were TCRβ immunosequenced.

The treatment was: randomized to nivolumab then ipilimumab (arm A) or the reverse (arm B). This clone has only a few counts. Here immunoSEQ multiplex PCR was the method, and the copy in TCRdb shows in-frame clones only, minus some. The table includes about 3,500 clones, 17% detected once. The source is a human donor with melanoma. The specimen was tumor tissue (inferred from file names), collected from a patient given nivolumab and ipilimumab in sequence.

The CDR3 bases are TGTGCCAGCAGCACCTCTCTCGGTGGGAATGAGCAGTTCTTC. Protein product: CASSTSLGGNEQFF. This chain uses TRBV11-3 with TRBJ2-1; no firm D call. The CDR3 has 14 amino acids. V lost 5 bases and J lost 7, with 15 bases in between. Germline V gene lookup returns CDR1 SGHNT and CDR2 YENEEA. The full variable domain, in which reference TRBV11-3 and TRBJ2-1 provide the parts outside the CDR3, is EAGVVQSPRYKIIEKKQPVAFWCNPISGHNTLYWYLQNLGQGPELLIRYENEEAVDDSQLPKDRFSAERLKGVDSTLKIQPAELGDSAVYLCASSTSLGGNEQFFGPGTRLTVL.